Listed below are T cell receptor beta chains from one sample, sequenced in a study of OX40 agonist ivuxolimab in advanced cancers. Only in-frame clones appear in the TCRdb table, and some are missing; sequencing was by immunoSEQ multiplex PCR. The sample shows about 64,000 clones, more than 75% of them seen only once. The sample here was CD4+ or CD8+ T cells sorted from blood, taken in a trial of the OX40 agonist ivuxolimab. The source is an adult with an advanced solid tumor such as melanoma, head and neck, liver or kidney cancer. CDR3s include the opening cysteine and the closing phenylalanine or tryptophan. D genes are given only for firm matches. Size tells how often a clone was seen (once, few, many) or the class of an expanded clone, and some rows leave it out.

clone size	V gene	D gene	J gene	CDR3 protein	CDR3 DNA
.	TRBV6-5	.	TRBJ2-7	CASSYLGSGLEQYF	TGTGCCAGCAGTTACCTGGGGAGTGGCCTCGAGCAGTACTTC
.	TRBV19	.	TRBJ2-1	CASSARGQGGNEQFF	TGTGCCAGTAGTGCCCGAGGACAGGGAGGGAATGAGCAGTTCTTC
.	TRBV5-1	.	TRBJ1-2	CASSLVGGDYGYTF	TGCGCCAGCAGCTTGGTAGGAGGGGACTATGGCTACACCTTC
.	TRBV6-1	TRBD2	TRBJ2-1	CAIPLAGGSYNEQFF	TGTGCCATCCCCTTAGCGGGAGGGTCCTACAATGAGCAGTTCTTC
.	TRBV28	TRBD1	TRBJ1-5	CASRPPGQGNQPQHF	TGTGCCAGCAGACCCCCGGGACAGGGGAATCAGCCCCAGCATTTT
.	TRBV30	TRBD1	TRBJ1-1	CAWRDTGATEAFF	TGTGCCTGGAGGGATACAGGGGCTACTGAAGCTTTCTTT
few	TRBV4-1	.	TRBJ1-1	CASSQEAPALMNTEAFF	TGCGCCAGCAGCCAAGAGGCCCCGGCGCTCATGAACACTGAAGCTTTCTTT
.	TRBV28	.	TRBJ1-5	CASVGTLNQPQHF	TGTGCCAGCGTAGGGACACTTAATCAGCCCCAGCATTTT
.	TRBV7-6	.	TRBJ1-4	CASSLDYVNEKLFF	TGTGCCAGCAGCTTAGACTATGTTAATGAAAAACTGTTTTTT
.	TRBV30	.	TRBJ1-2	CAWSPRDYGYTF	TGTGCCTGGAGCCCCCGGGACTATGGCTACACCTTC
few	TRBV30	TRBD1	TRBJ1-6	CAWSVPRGSYNSPLHF	TGTGCCTGGAGTGTACCCAGGGGGTCCTATAATTCACCCCTCCACTTT
.	TRBV10-3	.	TRBJ2-1	CAISNRQKKLYNEQFF	TGTGCCATCAGCAACCGACAGAAAAAATTATACAATGAGCAGTTCTTC
.	TRBV7-2	.	TRBJ2-7	CASSLAGHGEQYF	TGTGCCAGCAGCTTAGCCGGACACGGCGAGCAGTACTTC
.	TRBV6-5	.	TRBJ1-1	CASRHPLPDTEAFF	TGTGCCAGCAGACACCCTCTACCAGACACTGAAGCTTTCTTT
.	TRBV2	.	TRBJ2-5	CASSDLIRRETQYF	TGTGCCAGCAGTGACTTAATACGGAGAGAGACCCAGTACTTC
few	TRBV28	TRBD1	TRBJ1-6	CASSSLAQGNSPLHF	TGTGCCAGCAGTTCGTTGGCACAGGGGAATTCACCCCTCCACTTT
.	TRBV7-2	.	TRBJ1-1	CASSTDLNTEAFF	TGTGCCAGCAGCACAGATTTGAACACTGAAGCTTTCTTT
.	TRBV19	.	TRBJ1-1	CASSSRTVLEAFF	TGTGCCAGTAGTTCCCGGACAGTCCTTGAAGCTTTCTTT
.	TRBV7-9	.	TRBJ2-3	CASSLARTDTQYF	TGTGCCAGCAGCTTAGCGCGAACAGATACGCAGTATTTT
.	TRBV6-5	.	TRBJ2-1	CASSLQGGSYNEQFF	TGTGCCAGCAGTCTTCAAGGGGGCTCCTACAATGAGCAGTTCTTC
once	TRBV7-2	.	TRBJ1-6	CASSLAGGLNSPLHF	TGTGCCAGCAGCTTAGCGGGGGGACTGAATTCACCCCTCCACTTT
once	TRBV6-6	TRBD2	TRBJ2-5	CASRAGGQETQYF	TGTGCCAGCAGAGCGGGAGGGCAAGAGACCCAGTACTTC
.	TRBV7-8	.	TRBJ1-4	CASSPQVATNEKLFF	TGTGCCAGCAGCCCTCAAGTTGCAACTAATGAAAAACTGTTTTTT
.	TRBV19	.	TRBJ2-7	CASSTGGQLYEQYF	TGTGCCAGTAGTACCGGTGGACAGCTCTACGAGCAGTACTTC
.	TRBV5-4	.	TRBJ1-2	CASSSGPGGYGYTF	TGTGCCAGCAGTTCCGGTCCGGGAGGGTATGGCTACACCTTC
.	TRBV19	.	TRBJ1-2	CASWGTGGYTF	TGTGCCAGTTGGGGTACGGGAGGCTACACCTTC
.	TRBV7-2	.	TRBJ1-1	CASSFLDTEAFF	TGTGCCAGCAGCTTTCTCGACACTGAAGCTTTCTTT
once	TRBV7-3	.	TRBJ2-1	CASSSDNRVLEQFF	TGTGCCAGCAGCTCCGATAACAGGGTTCTGGAGCAGTTCTTC
few	TRBV4-1	.	TRBJ1-5	CASSQEAGSANQPQHF	TGCGCCAGCAGCCAAGAGGCGGGGTCGGCTAATCAGCCCCAGCATTTT
.	TRBV6-1	.	TRBJ2-1	CASSPRDQREQFF	TGTGCCAGCAGCCCCAGGGACCAAAGGGAGCAGTTCTTC
few	TRBV5-1	.	TRBJ1-3	CASSLAGGSPSGNTIYF	TGCGCCAGCAGCTTGGCTGGGGGGAGCCCTTCTGGAAACACCATATATTTT
.	TRBV10-2	.	TRBJ2-7	CASSMGRTGEQYF	TGCGCCAGCAGTATGGGACGTACCGGGGAGCAGTACTTC
.	TRBV18	.	TRBJ1-6	CASSPGAGNSPLHF	TGTGCCAGCTCACCAGGGGCCGGGAATTCACCCCTCCACTTT
.	TRBV18	.	TRBJ2-5	CASSPPRGRGETQYF	TGTGCCAGCTCACCACCGAGAGGACGAGGAGAGACCCAGTACTTC
once	TRBV18	.	TRBJ2-3	CASSLRTNTDTQYF	TGTGCCAGCTCATTACGGACTAACACAGATACGCAGTATTTT
.	TRBV9	.	TRBJ2-7	CASSVAPGSFEQYF	TGTGCCAGCAGCGTAGCCCCGGGAAGTTTCGAGCAGTACTTC
.	TRBV5-1	.	TRBJ1-1	CASSLGAEAFF	TGCGCCAGCAGCTTGGGGGCTGAAGCTTTCTTT
.	TRBV29-1	.	TRBJ2-2	CSASTLAGELFF	TGCAGCGCTTCGACTCTCGCCGGGGAGCTGTTTTTT
.	TRBV30	.	TRBJ1-1	CAWRTVNTEAFF	TGTGCCTGGAGGACAGTAAACACTGAAGCTTTCTTT
.	TRBV7-9	.	TRBJ1-1	CASSWGGNTEAFF	TGTGCCAGCAGCTGGGGGGGGAACACTGAAGCTTTCTTT
.	TRBV5-5	.	TRBJ1-2	CASTLGGASLGGYTF	TGTGCCAGCACACTGGGGGGGGCTAGCCTCGGCGGCTACACCTTC
.	TRBV9	.	TRBJ2-6	CASTTSRAGVDSGANVLTF	TGTGCCAGCACCACCTCTAGGGCAGGGGTAGACTCTGGGGCCAACGTCCTGACTTTC
.	TRBV28	.	TRBJ1-3	CASSFLLSGNTIYF	TGTGCCAGCAGTTTTTTACTCTCTGGAAACACCATATATTTT
.	TRBV11-2	.	TRBJ1-1	CASSLGTRGEAFF	TGTGCCAGCAGCCTCGGGACGAGGGGGGAAGCTTTCTTT
.	TRBV30	TRBD2	TRBJ2-7	CAWSGGTSGVNYEQYF	TGTGCCTGGAGTGGCGGGACTAGCGGGGTTAACTACGAGCAGTACTTC
once	TRBV7-9	TRBD1	TRBJ1-4	CASSSEGTGRSEKLFF	TGTGCCAGCAGCTCAGAAGGGACAGGGAGGAGTGAAAAACTGTTTTTT
.	TRBV5-4	.	TRBJ2-1	CASSLGQAGGNEQFF	TGTGCCAGCAGCTTGGGGCAGGCCGGGGGCAATGAGCAGTTCTTC
.	TRBV11-3	.	TRBJ2-2	CASSLGHRGGTGELFF	TGTGCCAGCAGCTTAGGGCACAGGGGAGGCACCGGGGAGCTGTTTTTT
.	TRBV2	.	TRBJ2-2	CASSERRPTTGELFF	TGTGCCAGCAGTGAACGACGGCCCACGACCGGGGAGCTGTTTTTT
.	TRBV20-1	TRBD1	TRBJ2-7	CSTQDRDQEYF	TGCAGTACTCAAGACAGGGACCAGGAGTACTTC
.	TRBV5-4	TRBD1	TRBJ1-2	CASSGERRGRDYGYTF	TGTGCCAGCAGCGGGGAGAGGAGGGGGCGCGACTATGGCTACACCTTC
.	TRBV5-5	TRBD1	TRBJ2-7	CASSWGQGGYEQYF	TGTGCCAGCAGCTGGGGACAGGGGGGCTACGAGCAGTACTTC
.	TRBV29-1	.	TRBJ2-3	CSVELGGGSTDTQYF	TGCAGCGTTGAATTGGGCGGAGGAAGCACAGATACGCAGTATTTT
.	TRBV7-8	TRBD1	TRBJ2-7	CASSHPRGPSYYEQYF	TGTGCCAGCAGCCACCCCAGGGGGCCAAGCTACTACGAGCAGTACTTC
.	TRBV29-1	.	TRBJ1-2	CSVEDQGRDYGYTF	TGCAGCGTTGAAGACCAGGGACGGGACTATGGCTACACCTTC
.	TRBV7-9	.	TRBJ1-1	CASSLSGVDTEAFF	TGTGCCAGCAGCTTATCTGGAGTAGACACTGAAGCTTTCTTT
.	TRBV10-3	TRBD1	TRBJ1-1	CATMGGQYTEAFF	TGTGCCACCATGGGGGGACAGTACACTGAAGCTTTCTTT
.	TRBV7-9	.	TRBJ2-1	CASSTPWDNEQFF	TGTGCCAGCAGCACCCCCTGGGACAATGAGCAGTTCTTC
.	TRBV28	TRBD1	TRBJ1-3	CASSTYGTGGSGNTIYF	TGTGCCAGCAGTACCTACGGGACAGGGGGCTCTGGAAACACCATATATTTT
.	TRBV5-8	.	TRBJ2-1	CASSFFSGAGTSLRLEQFF	TGTGCCAGCAGCTTCTTTTCGGGGGCCGGGACAAGCCTTAGGCTGGAGCAGTTCTTC